The 27 T cell receptor beta chains reported below all come from one sample, sequenced in a study of cytomegalovirus exposure and HLA in healthy donors. The protocol was immunoSEQ multiplex PCR, while the TCRdb copy is restricted to in-frame clones and leaves out a portion. The table includes 150,000 to 200,000 clones, about 90% detected once. Sequenced sample: PBMCs. These receptor sequences come from a young man in good health and CMV-seropositive.

V gene TRBV14 combines with J gene TRBJ2-1; perhaps TRBD2 as D (6 bases). The CDR3 extends over 16 amino acids. From germline, CDR1 is SGHDN and CDR2 FVKESK. Trimming took off 4 bases at V and 7 bases at J, with 20 bases between the two ends. CDR3 nucleotides: TGTGCCAGCAGCCCGGAGGCGGCGGGATGGCGGAATGAGCAGTTCTTC. Protein product: CASSPEAAGWRNEQFF.

The chain carries TRBV5-1 and TRBJ1-2; TRBD1 aligns across 8 bases. V lost 0 bases to trimming and J lost 4 bases; unmatched junction nucleotides: 11. The CDR3 spans 17 residues. CDR1 SGHRS and CDR2 YFSETQ come from the germline V gene. The CDR3 sequence is CASSLGPGQEEFYGYTF. CDR3 DNA sequence: TGCGCCAGCAGCTTGGGGCCGGGACAGGAGGAATTCTATGGCTACACCTTC.

The rearrangement links TRBV13 to TRBJ2-1; 11 bases match TRBD1. After removal of 0 bases from V and 8 bases from J, the junction contained 9 bases not matched to a gene. CDR3 length equals 17 residues. Germline CDR1 is PRHDT and CDR2 is FYEKMQ (reference sequence). The CDR3 coding sequence is TGTGCCAGCAGCTTAGGCTGGGGACAGGGGGGTGTCGATGAGCAGTTCTTC. The encoded protein is CASSLGWGQGGVDEQFF. Supplemented by reference TRBV13 and TRBJ2-1, the full variable domain reads AAGVIQSPRHLIKEKRETATLKCYPIPRHDTVYWYQQGPGQDPQFLISFYEKMQSDKGSIPDRFSAQQFSDYHSELNMSSLELGDSALYFCASSLGWGQGGVDEQFFGPGTRLTVL.

In its sample, this clone was seen a few times. The chain is built from TRBV7-9 and TRBJ2-1; 7 nucleotides line up with TRBD1. The CDR3 is 13 residues long. The V segment lost 1 base and the J segment 14 bases; nucleotides outside the gene matches: 8. CDR1 is SEHNR, CDR2 FQNEAQ, per germline (reference sequence). DNA of the CDR3: TGTGCCAGCAGCTTAGGACAGGGTTACGAGGAGTTCTTC. It codes for CASSLGQGYEEFF.

The chain couples TRBV11-3 to TRBJ2-1; 9 nucleotides agree with TRBD2. The CDR3 covers 16 residues. Germline V gives CDR1 SGHNT, CDR2 YENEEA. V lost 6 bases and J lost 2; bases outside the gene matches: 8. CDR3 residues: CASSQTTSGTYNEQFF. The CDR3 DNA reads as TGTGCCAGCAGTCAAACGACTAGCGGTACCTACAATGAGCAGTTCTTC.

This rearrangement joins TRBV6-1 to TRBJ1-1, with 7 bases that match TRBD1. CDR3 size: 12 residues. Losses at the gene ends were 5 bases for V and 8 bases for J; bases not matched to a gene: 5. In germline, CDR1 is MNHNS, CDR2 SASEGT. The CDR3 DNA reads TGTGCCAGCAGTCCCCAGGACAGGGAAGCTTTCTTT. It codes for CASSPQDREAFF.

The rearrangement uses TRBV5-1 and TRBJ1-1; D gene unclear. V was cut by 0 bases and J by 4 bases, with 10 bases left in between. The CDR3 is 14 residues long. Germline values: CDR1 SGHRS, CDR2 YFSETQ. In nucleotides, the CDR3 is TGCGCCAGCAGCTTGGGGGTTGAGGTCACTGAAGCTTTCTTT. It encodes CASSLGVEVTEAFF.

The CDR3, as DNA: TGTGCCAGCAGCCTAGAGGGGGCGGGCACTGAAGCTTTCTTT. It specifies CASSLEGAGTEAFF. V usage is TRBV7-9 and J usage is TRBJ1-1, with 7 nucleotides matching TRBD1. J was trimmed by 4 bases and V by 5 bases; bases with no gene match: 7. Germline lookup yields CDR1 SEHNR and CDR2 FQNEAQ (reference sequence). The CDR3 consists of 14 residues.

With respect to this clone: This same CDR3 is encoded by further DNA sequences in the sample. The chain links TRBV19 to TRBJ2-1, with 7 bases identical to TRBD2. V lost 8 bases to trimming and J lost 3 bases; unmatched junction nucleotides: 4. The length of the CDR3 is 13 residues. Germline V gene lookup returns CDR1 LNHDA and CDR2 SQIVND (reference sequence). In DNA, the CDR3 is TGTGCCAGTGGGTTAGCGGGCTACAATGAGCAGTTCTTC. Translation gives CASGLAGYNEQFF.

This chain links TRBV6-1 with TRBJ1-4, with 7 nucleotides matching TRBD1. This CDR3 region has 16 residues. Trimming cost V 4 bases and J 2 bases; bases outside gene matches: 7. Germline V CDR1 and CDR2: MNHNS, SASEGT. The CDR3, as DNA: TGTGCCAGCAGTGGAGATCCGGGACAGACTAATGAAAAACTGTTTTTT. Translation gives CASSGDPGQTNEKLFF.

The V call is TRBV7-8, the J call TRBJ2-1; D gene unclear. V was pared by 5 bases and J by 8 bases, with 10 bases between. The length of the CDR3 is 12 residues. The V gene's germline CDR1 is SGHVS and CDR2 FQNEAQ. For the CDR3, the DNA is TGTGCCAGCAGCCTTCTATCCGATGAGCAGTTCTTC. Its protein product is CASSLLSDEQFF.

The chain uses TRBV7-8 and TRBJ1-1, with D tentatively TRBD1 (6 bases). The germline V gene has CDR1 SGHVS and CDR2 FQNEAQ. Trimming cost V 6 bases and J 4 bases, with 15 bases left between them. The CDR3 spans 14 residues. The DNA for the CDR3 is TGTGCCAGCAGAGGGGGGGGTTTGAGCACTGAAGCTTTCTTT. This codes for CASRGGGLSTEAFF.

The rearrangement uses TRBV18 and TRBJ1-4, with 7 bases lining up with TRBD1. V was pared by 3 bases and J by 5 bases, with 3 bases of the junction left unmatched. The CDR3 covers 14 residues. Germline V gives CDR1 KGHSH, CDR2 LQKENI. Written as DNA, the CDR3 is TGTGCCAGCTCACCGACAGGGCTCAATGAAAAACTGTTTTTT. This codes for CASSPTGLNEKLFF. Using reference TRBV18 and TRBJ1-4 for the parts outside the CDR3, the full variable domain is NAGVMQNPRHLVRRRGQEARLRCSPMKGHSHVYWYRQLPEEGLKFMVYLQKENIIDESGMPKERFSAEFPKEGPSILRIQQVVRGDSAAYFCASSPTGLNEKLFFGSGTQLSVL.

V and J are TRBV7-9 and TRBJ2-7; 9 positions agree with TRBD1. CDR1 and CDR2 from the germline V gene are SEHNR and FQNEAQ (reference sequence). CDR3 size: 17 residues. V gave up 5 bases and J gave up 3 bases; unmatched junction bases: 14. This CDR3 is CASSRLVGQGMRYEQYF. CDR3 coding DNA: TGTGCCAGCAGCCGTCTGGTGGGACAGGGAATGCGCTACGAGCAGTACTTC.

J is TRBJ1-1 and V is TRBV11-2; 8 positions match TRBD1. The CDR3 has 15 amino acids. The J segment lost 2 bases and the V segment lost 3 bases, leaving 5 bases of the junction unmatched. CDR1 is SGHAT, CDR2 FQNNGV, per germline. CDR3 sequence (DNA): TGTGCCAGCAGCTTGGGGACAGGTCCTAACACTGAAGCTTTCTTT. This codes for CASSLGTGPNTEAFF.

This chain joins TRBV13 and TRBJ2-5; 15 bases align to TRBD2. The trim removed 4 bases at V and 0 bases at J, leaving 9 bases unmatched. The CDR3 loop spans 19 amino acids. Germline CDR1 PRHDT, CDR2 FYEKMQ (reference sequence). CDR3 nucleotide sequence: TGTGCCAGCAGCTGGAGGACTGGGACTAGCGGGAGGAACCAAGAGACCCAGTACTTC. This gives the protein CASSWRTGTSGRNQETQYF.

This clone was observed a few times. V is TRBV30 and J is TRBJ1-2; D gene unclear. The length of the CDR3 is 11 residues. Germline V CDR1 and CDR2: GTSNPN, SVGIG (reference sequence). Trimming shortened V by 3 bases and J by 7 bases, and 9 bases separated the two germline ends. The CDR3 spells CAWSLGGGYTF. DNA for the CDR3: TGTGCCTGGAGCCTTGGCGGTGGCTACACCTTC.

This clone came up many times. V is TRBV28 and J is TRBJ2-1; TRBD2 agrees at 7 bases. CDR1 and CDR2 from the germline V gene are MDHEN and SYDVKM. V lost 10 bases to trimming and J lost 12 bases; unmatched junction nucleotides: 12. This CDR3 contains 12 residues. The CDR3 nucleotides are TGTGCCACTCGGATGGGATGGGAGGGGCAGTTCTTC. Protein sequence: CATRMGWEGQFF.

The chain joins TRBV7-6 to TRBJ1-5; D might be TRBD1 (6 bases). The CDR3 sequence is 17 residues long. V lost 8 bases, J lost 1 base, and 21 bases lay in between. Per germline, CDR1 SGHVS and CDR2 FNYEAQ. The CDR3 DNA reads TGTGCCAGCTCTGAGTATCAGGGGAGAACGAGCAATCAGCCCCAGCATTTT. Amino acids: CASSEYQGRTSNQPQHF. The full variable domain, completed using reference TRBV7-6 and TRBJ1-5, is GAGVSQSPRYKVTKRGQDVALRCDPISGHVSLYWYRQALGQGPEFLTYFNYEAQQDKSGLPNDRFSAERPEGSISTLTIQRTEQRDSAMYRCASSEYQGRTSNQPQHFGDGTRLSIL.

The chain combines TRBV11-3 with TRBJ2-1; 10 nucleotides align to TRBD1. The trim removed 6 bases at V and 5 bases at J, leaving 16 bases unmatched. The germline V gene has CDR1 SGHNT and CDR2 YENEEA. The CDR3 sequence is 18 residues long. This CDR3 reads CASSLTKSGTGVHNEQFF. CDR3 coding DNA: TGTGCCAGCAGTCTCACGAAAAGCGGGACAGGGGTCCACAATGAGCAGTTCTTC.

The chain uses TRBV5-6 and TRBJ1-5, with 8 bases aligning to TRBD1. Germline values: CDR1 SGHDT, CDR2 YYEEEE. This CDR3 spans 16 amino acids. The ends lost 1 base at V and 1 base at J; junction bases unmatched: 4. The CDR3 loop reads CASSLYGQGSNQPQHF. The CDR3, as DNA: TGTGCCAGCAGCTTGTATGGACAGGGAAGCAATCAGCCCCAGCATTTT.

The V call is TRBV7-9, the J call TRBJ2-1, with TRBD2 matching 11 bases. CDR3 size: 16 residues. V lost 5 bases to trimming and J lost 6 bases; unmatched junction nucleotides: 9. CDR1 is SEHNR and CDR2 is FQNEAQ in the germline V gene (reference sequence). The CDR3 coding sequence is TGTGCCAGCAGCCCAACGACTAGCGGGATATCCAATGAGCAGTTCTTC. Translation gives CASSPTTSGISNEQFF. Full variable domain (remainder filled in from reference TRBV7-9 and TRBJ2-1): DTGVSQNPRHKITKRGQNVTFRCDPISEHNRLYWYRQTLGQGPEFLTYFQNEAQLEKSRLLSDRFSAERPKGSFSTLEIQRTEQGDSAMYLCASSPTTSGISNEQFFGPGTRLTVL.

This clone was detected once. This rearrangement joins TRBV4-2 to TRBJ2-3, with 7 bases matching TRBD2. V shed 3 bases, J shed 3 bases, and the junction held 15 bases outside the gene matches. The CDR3 runs 18 residues. Germline V gene data show CDR1 as LGHNA and CDR2 as YNFKEQ. CDR3 nucleotides: TGTGCCAGCAGCCAGCCTCGAGGCGGGAGCTGGCAGACAGATACGCAGTATTTT. Translated: CASSQPRGGSWQTDTQYF.

The chain is built from TRBV7-9 and TRBJ2-1; the D gene is possibly TRBD2 (6 bases). Per the germline V gene, CDR1 is SEHNR and CDR2 is FQNEAQ (reference sequence). V shed 1 base and J shed 6 bases, with 16 bases lying between them. The CDR3 extends over 16 amino acids. This CDR3 is CASSLVLAVGRNEQFF. The CDR3 nucleotides are TGTGCCAGCAGCTTAGTATTAGCGGTAGGGCGCAATGAGCAGTTCTTC.

J is TRBJ1-1 and V is TRBV5-1; D remains unclear. Trimming removed 2 bases at V and 2 bases at J, with 7 bases between. Germline V gene sequence: CDR1 SGHRS, CDR2 YFSETQ. The CDR3 runs 13 residues. CDR3 bases: TGCGCCAGCAGCTTTCATCCAAACACTGAAGCTTTCTTT. Protein product: CASSFHPNTEAFF. Full variable domain (remainder filled in from reference TRBV5-1 and TRBJ1-1): KAGVTQTPRYLIKTRGQQVTLSCSPISGHRSVSWYQQTPGQGLQFLFEYFSETQRNKGNFPGRFSGRQFSNSRSEMNVSTLELGDSALYLCASSFHPNTEAFFGQGTRLTVV.

The chain links TRBV28 to TRBJ2-3; 7 nucleotides line up with TRBD2. CDR1 MDHEN and CDR2 SYDVKM come from the germline V gene. The CDR3 has 15 amino acids. The junction had 6 bases not matched to a gene; V was cut back by 4 bases and J by 2 bases. As DNA, the CDR3 is TGTGCCAGCAGTTCAGCGGGGAGGAACACAGATACGCAGTATTTT. Protein product: CASSSAGRNTDTQYF. Supplemented by reference TRBV28 and TRBJ2-3, the full variable domain reads DVKVTQSSRYLVKRTGEKVFLECVQDMDHENMFWYRQDPGLGLRLIYFSYDVKMKEKGDIPEGYSVSREKKERFSLILESASTNQTSMYLCASSSAGRNTDTQYFGPGTRLTVL.

The V gene is TRBV5-1, the J gene TRBJ1-1, with TRBD1 matching over 7 bases. Germline V gene sequence: CDR1 SGHRS, CDR2 YFSETQ. Trimming removed 0 bases from V and 4 bases from J; junction bases left unmatched: 3. The CDR3 runs 14 residues. CDR3 DNA sequence: TGCGCCAGCAGCTTGGACAGGGGTGGCACTGAAGCTTTCTTT. This codes for CASSLDRGGTEAFF.